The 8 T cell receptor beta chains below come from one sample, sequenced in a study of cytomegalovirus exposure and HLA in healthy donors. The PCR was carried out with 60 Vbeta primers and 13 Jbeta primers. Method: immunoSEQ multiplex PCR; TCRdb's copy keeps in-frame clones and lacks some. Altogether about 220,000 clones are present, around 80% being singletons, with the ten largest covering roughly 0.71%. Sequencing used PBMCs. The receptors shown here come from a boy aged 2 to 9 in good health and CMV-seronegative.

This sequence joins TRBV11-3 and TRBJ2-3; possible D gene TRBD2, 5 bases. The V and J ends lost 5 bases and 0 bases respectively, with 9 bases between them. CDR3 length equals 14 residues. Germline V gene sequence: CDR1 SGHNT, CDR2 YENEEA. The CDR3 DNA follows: TGTGCCAGCAGCCTAGCAGCGAGCACAGATACGCAGTATTTT. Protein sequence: CASSLAASTDTQYF.

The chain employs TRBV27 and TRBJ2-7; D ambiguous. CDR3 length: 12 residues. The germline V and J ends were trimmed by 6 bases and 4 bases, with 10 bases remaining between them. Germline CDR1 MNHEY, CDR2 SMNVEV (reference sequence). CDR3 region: CASSSRPYEQYF. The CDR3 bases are TGTGCCAGCAGCTCGAGGCCGTACGAGCAGTACTTC.

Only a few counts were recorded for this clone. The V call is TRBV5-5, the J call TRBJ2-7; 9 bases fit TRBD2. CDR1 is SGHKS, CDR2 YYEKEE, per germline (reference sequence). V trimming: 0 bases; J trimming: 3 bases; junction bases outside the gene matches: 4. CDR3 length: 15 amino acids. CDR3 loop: CASSLGPSGDYEQYF. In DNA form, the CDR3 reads TGTGCCAGCAGCTTGGGGCCTAGCGGGGACTACGAGCAGTACTTC.

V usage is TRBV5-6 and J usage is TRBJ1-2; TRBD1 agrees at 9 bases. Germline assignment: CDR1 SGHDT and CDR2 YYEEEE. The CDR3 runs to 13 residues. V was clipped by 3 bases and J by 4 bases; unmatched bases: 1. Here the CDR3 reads CASSSGQGYGYTF. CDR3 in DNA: TGTGCCAGCAGCTCGGGACAGGGCTATGGCTACACCTTC.

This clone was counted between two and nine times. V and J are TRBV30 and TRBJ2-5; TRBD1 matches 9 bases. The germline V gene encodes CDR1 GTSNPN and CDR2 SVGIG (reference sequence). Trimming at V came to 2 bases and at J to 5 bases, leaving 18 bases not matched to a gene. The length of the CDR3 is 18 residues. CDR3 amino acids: CAWSPTSMDRGGWETQYF. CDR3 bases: TGTGCCTGGAGTCCTACCTCGATGGACAGGGGAGGATGGGAGACCCAGTACTTC.

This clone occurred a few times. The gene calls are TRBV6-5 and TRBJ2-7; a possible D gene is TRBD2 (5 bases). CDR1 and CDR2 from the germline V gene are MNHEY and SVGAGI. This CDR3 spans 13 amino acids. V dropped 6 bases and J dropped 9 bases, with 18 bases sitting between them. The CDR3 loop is CASRTPGRVGQYF. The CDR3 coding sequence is TGTGCCAGCAGGACCCCCGGGCGGGTCGGGCAGTACTTC.

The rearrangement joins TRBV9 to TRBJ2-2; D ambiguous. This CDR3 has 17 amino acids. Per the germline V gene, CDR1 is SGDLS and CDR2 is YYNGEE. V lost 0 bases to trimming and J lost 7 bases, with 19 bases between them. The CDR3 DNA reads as TGTGCCAGCAGCGTAGTTAGCCCCCCGCTCCGATACGGGGAGCTGTTTTTT. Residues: CASSVVSPPLRYGELFF.

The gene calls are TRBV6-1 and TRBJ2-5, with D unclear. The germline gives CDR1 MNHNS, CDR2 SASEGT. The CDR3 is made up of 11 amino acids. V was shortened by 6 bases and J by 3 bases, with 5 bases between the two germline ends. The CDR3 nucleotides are TGTGCCAGCAGGGCGGAAGAGACCCAGTACTTC. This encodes CASRAEETQYF.